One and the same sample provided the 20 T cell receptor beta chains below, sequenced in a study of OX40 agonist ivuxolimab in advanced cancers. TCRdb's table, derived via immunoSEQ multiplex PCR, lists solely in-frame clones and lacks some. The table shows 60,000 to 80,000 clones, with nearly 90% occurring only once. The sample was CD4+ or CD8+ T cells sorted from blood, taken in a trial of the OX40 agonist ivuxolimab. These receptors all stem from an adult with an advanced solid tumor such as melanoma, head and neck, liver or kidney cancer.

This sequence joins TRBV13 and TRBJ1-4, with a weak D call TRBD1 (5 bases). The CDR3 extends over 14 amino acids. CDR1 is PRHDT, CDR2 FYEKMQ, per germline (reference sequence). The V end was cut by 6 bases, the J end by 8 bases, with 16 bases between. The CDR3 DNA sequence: TGTGCCAGCAGTCTCTCCGGGGCCGGGGAAAAACTGTTTTTT. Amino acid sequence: CASSLSGAGEKLFF.

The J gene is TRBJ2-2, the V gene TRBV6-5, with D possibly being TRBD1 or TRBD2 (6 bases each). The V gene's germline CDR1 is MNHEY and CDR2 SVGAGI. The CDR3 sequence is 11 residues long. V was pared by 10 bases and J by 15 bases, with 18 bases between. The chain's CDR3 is CAIYGGLKMFF. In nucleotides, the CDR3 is TGTGCCATCTACGGGGGCCTGAAAATGTTTTTT.

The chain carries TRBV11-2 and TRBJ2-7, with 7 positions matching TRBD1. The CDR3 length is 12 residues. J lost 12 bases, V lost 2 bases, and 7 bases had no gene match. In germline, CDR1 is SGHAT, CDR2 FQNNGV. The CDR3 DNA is TGTGCCAGCAGCTTATTAGACAGGGATCGGTACTTC. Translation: CASSLLDRDRYF.

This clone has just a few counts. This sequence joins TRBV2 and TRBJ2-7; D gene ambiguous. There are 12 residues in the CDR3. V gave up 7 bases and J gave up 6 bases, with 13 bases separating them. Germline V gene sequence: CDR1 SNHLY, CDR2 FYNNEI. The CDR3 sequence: CASTLIVSEQYF. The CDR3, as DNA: TGTGCCAGCACCTTGATCGTAAGCGAGCAGTACTTC.

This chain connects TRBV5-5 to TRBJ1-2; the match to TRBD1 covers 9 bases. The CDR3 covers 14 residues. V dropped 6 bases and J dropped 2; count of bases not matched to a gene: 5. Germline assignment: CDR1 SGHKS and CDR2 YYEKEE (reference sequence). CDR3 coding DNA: TGTGCCAGCACCTTAGGACAGGGGAACTATGGCTACACCTTC. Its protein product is CASTLGQGNYGYTF.

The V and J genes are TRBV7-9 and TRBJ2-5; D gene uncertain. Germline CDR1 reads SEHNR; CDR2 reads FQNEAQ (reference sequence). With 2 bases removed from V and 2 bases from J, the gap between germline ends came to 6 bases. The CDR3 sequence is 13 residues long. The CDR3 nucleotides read TGTGCCAGCAGCTTATCAGTGCAAGAGACCCAGTACTTC. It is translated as CASSLSVQETQYF.

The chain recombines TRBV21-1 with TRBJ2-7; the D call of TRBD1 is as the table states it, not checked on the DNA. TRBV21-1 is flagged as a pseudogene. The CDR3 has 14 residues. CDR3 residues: CASSKLRDNYEQYF. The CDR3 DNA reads TGTGCCAGCAGCAAACTCCGGGACAATTACGAGCAGTACTTC.

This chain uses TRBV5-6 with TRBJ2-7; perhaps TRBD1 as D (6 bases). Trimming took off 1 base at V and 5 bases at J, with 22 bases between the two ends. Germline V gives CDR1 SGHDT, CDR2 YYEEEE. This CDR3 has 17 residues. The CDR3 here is CASSLIDFWGPGDEQYF. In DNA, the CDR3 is TGTGCCAGCAGCTTGATCGATTTTTGGGGGCCCGGCGACGAGCAGTACTTC.

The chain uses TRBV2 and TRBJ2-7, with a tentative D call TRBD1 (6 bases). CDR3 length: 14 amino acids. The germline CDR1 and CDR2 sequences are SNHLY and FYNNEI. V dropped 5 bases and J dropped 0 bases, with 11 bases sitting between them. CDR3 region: CASSQGSLSYEQYF. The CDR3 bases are TGTGCCAGCAGTCAGGGGTCCCTCTCCTACGAGCAGTACTTC.

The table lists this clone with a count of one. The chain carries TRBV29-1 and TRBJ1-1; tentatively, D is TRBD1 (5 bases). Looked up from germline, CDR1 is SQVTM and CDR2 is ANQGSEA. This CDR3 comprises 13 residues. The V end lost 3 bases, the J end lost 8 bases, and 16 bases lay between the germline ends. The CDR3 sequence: CSVDQGFSTEAFF. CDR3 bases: TGCAGCGTTGATCAGGGCTTCAGTACCGAAGCTTTCTTT.

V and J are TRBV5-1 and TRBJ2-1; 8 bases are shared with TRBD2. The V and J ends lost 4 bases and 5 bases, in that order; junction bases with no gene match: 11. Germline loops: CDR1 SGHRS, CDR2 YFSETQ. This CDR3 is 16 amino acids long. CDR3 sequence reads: CASSRDPGGGNNEQFF. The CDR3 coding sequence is TGCGCCAGCAGCAGGGACCCCGGGGGGGGAAACAATGAGCAGTTCTTC.

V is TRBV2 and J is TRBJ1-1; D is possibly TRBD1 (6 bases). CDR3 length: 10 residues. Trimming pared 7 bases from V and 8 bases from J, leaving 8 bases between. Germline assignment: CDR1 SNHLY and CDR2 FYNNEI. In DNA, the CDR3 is TGTGCCAGCAACAGGGTGGAAGCTTTCTTT. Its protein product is CASNRVEAFF.

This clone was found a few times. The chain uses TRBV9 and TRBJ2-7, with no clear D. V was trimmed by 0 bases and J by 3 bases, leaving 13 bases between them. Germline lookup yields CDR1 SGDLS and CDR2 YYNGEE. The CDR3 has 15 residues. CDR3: CASSVGWDSFYEQYF. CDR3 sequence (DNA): TGTGCCAGCAGCGTAGGGTGGGATAGCTTCTACGAGCAGTACTTC. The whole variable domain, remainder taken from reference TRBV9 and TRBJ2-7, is DSGVTQTPKHLITATGQRVTLRCSPRSGDLSVYWYQQSLDQGLQFLIQYYNGEERAKGNILERFSAQQFPDLHSELNLSSLELGDSALYFCASSVGWDSFYEQYFGPGTRLTVT.

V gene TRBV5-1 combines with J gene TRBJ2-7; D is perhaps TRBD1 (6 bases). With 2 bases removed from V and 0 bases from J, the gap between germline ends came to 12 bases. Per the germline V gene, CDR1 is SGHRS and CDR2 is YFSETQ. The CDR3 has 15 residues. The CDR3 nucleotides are TGCGCCAGCAGCTTCTTACAGGGAAACTCCTACGAGCAGTACTTC. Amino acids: CASSFLQGNSYEQYF.

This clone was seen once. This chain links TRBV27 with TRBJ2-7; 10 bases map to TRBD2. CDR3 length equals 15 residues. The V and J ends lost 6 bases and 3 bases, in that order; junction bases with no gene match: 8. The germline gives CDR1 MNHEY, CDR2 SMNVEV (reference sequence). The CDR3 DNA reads TGTGCCAGCAGCCAGCCCGGGACTAGCGTCTACGAGCAGTACTTC. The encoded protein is CASSQPGTSVYEQYF.

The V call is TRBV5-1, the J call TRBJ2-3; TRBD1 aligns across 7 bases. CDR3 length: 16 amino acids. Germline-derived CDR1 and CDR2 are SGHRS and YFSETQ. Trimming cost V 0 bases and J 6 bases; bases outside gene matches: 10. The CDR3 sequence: CASSLGRTGVTDTQYF. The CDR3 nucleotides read TGCGCCAGCAGCTTGGGTCGGACAGGCGTAACGGATACGCAGTATTTT.

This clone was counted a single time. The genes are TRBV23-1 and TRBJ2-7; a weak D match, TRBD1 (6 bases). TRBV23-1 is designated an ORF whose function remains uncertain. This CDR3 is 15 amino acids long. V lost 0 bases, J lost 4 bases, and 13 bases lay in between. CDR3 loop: CASSQSRGGNYEQYF. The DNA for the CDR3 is TGCGCCAGCAGTCAATCGAGAGGGGGTAATTACGAGCAGTACTTC.

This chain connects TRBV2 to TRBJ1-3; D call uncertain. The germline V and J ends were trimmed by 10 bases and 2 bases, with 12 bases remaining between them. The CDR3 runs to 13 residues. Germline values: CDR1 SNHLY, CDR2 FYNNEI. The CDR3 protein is CAMSGAPGNTIYF. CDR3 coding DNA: TGTGCCATGTCAGGAGCCCCTGGAAACACCATATATTTT.

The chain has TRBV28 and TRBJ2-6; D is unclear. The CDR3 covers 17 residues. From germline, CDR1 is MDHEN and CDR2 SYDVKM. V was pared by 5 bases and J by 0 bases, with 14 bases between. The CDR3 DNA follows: TGTGCCAGCAGTAACCGCGGTGGACGCTCTGGGGCCAACGTCCTGACTTTC. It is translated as CASSNRGGRSGANVLTF.

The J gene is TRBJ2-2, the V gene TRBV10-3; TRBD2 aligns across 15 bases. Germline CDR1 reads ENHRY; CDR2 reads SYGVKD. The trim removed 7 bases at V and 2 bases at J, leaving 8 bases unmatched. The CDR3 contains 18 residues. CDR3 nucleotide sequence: TGTGCCATCAAGGGGGGACTAGCGGGAGGACTTAACACCGGGGAGCTGTTTTTT. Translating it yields CAIKGGLAGGLNTGELFF.